Shown below are 3 T cell receptor beta chains from a single sample sequenced in a study of T cell responses to AZD1222 COVID-19 vaccine. Profiling relied on immunoSEQ multiplex PCR, and the TCRdb table lists in-frame clones only, not all of them. The data contain some 56,000 clones, 89% of them singletons. Material: peripheral blood, obtained 28 days after the second AZD1222 dose. The receptor source for this set is an adult who received the AZD1222 COVID-19 vaccine.

This rearrangement joins TRBV29-1 to TRBJ1-2; D is perhaps TRBD1 (5 bases). V was trimmed by 6 bases and J by 2 bases, leaving 16 bases between them. This CDR3 comprises 14 residues. Germline assignment: CDR1 SQVTM and CDR2 ANQGSEA. This CDR3 is CSVTGGEGNYGYTF. In nucleotides, the CDR3 is TGCAGCGTCACGGGGGGAGAAGGGAACTATGGCTACACCTTC.

This clone was detected once. This chain links TRBV6-2 or TRBV6-3 with TRBJ1-4; 7 bases agree with TRBD1. Per the germline V gene, CDR1 is MNHEY and CDR2 is SVGEGT. CDR3 size: 15 residues. J gave up 7 bases and V 2 bases, and 7 bases lay outside the gene matches. This CDR3 is CASSYPPGQTEKLFF. In nucleotides, the CDR3 is TGTGCCAGCAGTTACCCCCCGGGACAGACTGAAAAACTGTTTTTT.

This clone has only one observation. The rearrangement joins TRBV5-1 to TRBJ1-3; D is uncertain. This CDR3 contains 14 residues. Germline loops: CDR1 SGHRS, CDR2 YFSETQ. V was clipped by 0 bases and J by 1 base, with 5 bases between them. CDR3 protein: CASSLDRSGNTIYF. The DNA of the CDR3 is TGCGCCAGCAGCTTGGACAGATCTGGAAACACCATATATTTT.